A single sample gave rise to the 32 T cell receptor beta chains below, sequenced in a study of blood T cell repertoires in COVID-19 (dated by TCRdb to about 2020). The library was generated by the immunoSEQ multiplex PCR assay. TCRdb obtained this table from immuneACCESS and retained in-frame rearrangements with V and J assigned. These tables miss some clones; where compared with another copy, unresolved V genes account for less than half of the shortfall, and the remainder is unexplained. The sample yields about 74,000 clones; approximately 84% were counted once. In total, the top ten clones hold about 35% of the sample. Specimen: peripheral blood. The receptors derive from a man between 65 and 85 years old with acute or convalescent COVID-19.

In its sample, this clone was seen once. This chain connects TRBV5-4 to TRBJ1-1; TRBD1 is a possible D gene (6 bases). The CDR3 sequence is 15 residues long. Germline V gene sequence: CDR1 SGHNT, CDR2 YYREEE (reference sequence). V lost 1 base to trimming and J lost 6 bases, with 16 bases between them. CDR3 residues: CASSLFRGAGAEAFF. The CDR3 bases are TGTGCCAGCAGCTTGTTCCGGGGGGCAGGCGCTGAAGCTTTCTTT.

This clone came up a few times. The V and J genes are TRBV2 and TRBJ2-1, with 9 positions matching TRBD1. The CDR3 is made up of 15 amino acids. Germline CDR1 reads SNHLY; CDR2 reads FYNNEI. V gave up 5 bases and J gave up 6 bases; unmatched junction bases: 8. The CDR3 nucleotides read TGTGCCAGCAGTCCCGGGACAGGGATGAGCAATGAGCAGTTCTTC. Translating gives CASSPGTGMSNEQFF.

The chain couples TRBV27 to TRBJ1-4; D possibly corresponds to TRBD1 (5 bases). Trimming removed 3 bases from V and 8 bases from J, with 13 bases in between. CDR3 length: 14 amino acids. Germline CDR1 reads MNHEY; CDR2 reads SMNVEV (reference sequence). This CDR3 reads CASSLSGGGEKLFF. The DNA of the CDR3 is TGTGCCAGCAGTTTGTCCGGGGGGGGAGAAAAACTGTTTTTT.

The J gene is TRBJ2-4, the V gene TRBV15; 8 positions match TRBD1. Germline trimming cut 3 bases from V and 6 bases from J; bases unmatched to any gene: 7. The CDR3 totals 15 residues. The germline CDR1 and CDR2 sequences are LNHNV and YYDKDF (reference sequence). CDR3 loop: CATSRGGQGTNIQYF. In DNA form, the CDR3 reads TGTGCCACCAGCAGGGGAGGACAGGGAACAAACATTCAGTACTTC. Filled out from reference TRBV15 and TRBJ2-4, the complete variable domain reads DAMVIQNPRYQVTQFGKPVTLSCSQTLNHNVMYWYQQKSSQAPKLLFHYYDKDFNNEADTPDNFQSRRPNTSFCFLDIRSPGLGDTAMYLCATSRGGQGTNIQYFGAGTRLSVL.

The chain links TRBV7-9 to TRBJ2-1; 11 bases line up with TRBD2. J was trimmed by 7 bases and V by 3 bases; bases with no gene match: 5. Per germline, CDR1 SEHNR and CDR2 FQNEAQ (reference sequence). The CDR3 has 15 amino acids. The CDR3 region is CASSFTSGSGNEQFF. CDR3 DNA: TGTGCCAGCAGCTTCACTAGCGGGAGTGGGAATGAGCAGTTCTTC.

Here the CDR3 DNA reads TGCAGCGCTCTGACAGGGACGAACACCGGGGAGCTGTTTTTT. The encoded protein is CSALTGTNTGELFF. The chain couples TRBV29-1 to TRBJ2-2; 7 nucleotides match TRBD1. V gave up 7 bases and J gave up 0 bases; unmatched junction bases: 5. The CDR3 covers 14 residues. Per germline, CDR1 SQVTM and CDR2 ANQGSEA.

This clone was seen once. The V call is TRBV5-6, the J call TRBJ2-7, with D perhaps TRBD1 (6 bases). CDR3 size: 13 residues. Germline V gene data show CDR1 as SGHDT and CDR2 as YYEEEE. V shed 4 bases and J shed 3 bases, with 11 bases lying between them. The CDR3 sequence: CASSHTGIYEQYF. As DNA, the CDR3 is TGTGCCAGCAGCCACACAGGGATCTACGAGCAGTACTTC.

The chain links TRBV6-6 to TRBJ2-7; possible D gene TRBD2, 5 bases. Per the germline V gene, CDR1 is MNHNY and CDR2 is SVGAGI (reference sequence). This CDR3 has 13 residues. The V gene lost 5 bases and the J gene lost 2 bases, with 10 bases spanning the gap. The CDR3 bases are TGTGCCAGCAGTACCCTCGGGACCTACGAGCAGTACTTC. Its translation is CASSTLGTYEQYF.

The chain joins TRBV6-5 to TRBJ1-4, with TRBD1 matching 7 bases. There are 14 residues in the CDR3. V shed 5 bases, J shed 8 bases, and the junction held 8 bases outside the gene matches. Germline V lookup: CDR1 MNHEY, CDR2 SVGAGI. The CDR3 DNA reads TGTGCCAGCAGTCCTGACAGGGCGGAAGAAAAACTGTTTTTT. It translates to CASSPDRAEEKLFF.

CDR3 bases: TGTGCCAGCAGCTTAGGTCTACCCGAAGAGACCCAGTACTTC. Residues: CASSLGLPEETQYF. The chain links TRBV7-9 to TRBJ2-5; unclear D gene. V gave up 1 base and J gave up 3 bases, with 9 bases separating them. The CDR3 loop spans 14 amino acids. CDR1 is SEHNR and CDR2 is FQNEAQ in the germline V gene (reference sequence).

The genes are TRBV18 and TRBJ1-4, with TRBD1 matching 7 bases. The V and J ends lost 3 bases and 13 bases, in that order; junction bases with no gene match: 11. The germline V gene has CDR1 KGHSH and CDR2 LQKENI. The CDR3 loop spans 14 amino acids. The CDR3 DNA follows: TGTGCCAGCTCACCCGAGACAGGGCCCAAGCGACTGTTTTTT. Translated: CASSPETGPKRLFF.

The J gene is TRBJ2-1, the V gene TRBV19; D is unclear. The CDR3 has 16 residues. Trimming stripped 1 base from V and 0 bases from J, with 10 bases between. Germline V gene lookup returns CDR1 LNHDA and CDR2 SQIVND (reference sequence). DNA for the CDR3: TGTGCCAGTAGTATAGTGTGGGCGAGCTCCTACAATGAGCAGTTCTTC. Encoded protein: CASSIVWASSYNEQFF.

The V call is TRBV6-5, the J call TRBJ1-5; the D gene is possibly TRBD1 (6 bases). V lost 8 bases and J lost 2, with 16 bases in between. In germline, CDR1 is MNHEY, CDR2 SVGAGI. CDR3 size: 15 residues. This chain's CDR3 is CASGPGDRGNQPQHF. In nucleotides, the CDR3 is TGTGCCAGCGGACCAGGGGACCGGGGCAATCAGCCCCAGCATTTT.

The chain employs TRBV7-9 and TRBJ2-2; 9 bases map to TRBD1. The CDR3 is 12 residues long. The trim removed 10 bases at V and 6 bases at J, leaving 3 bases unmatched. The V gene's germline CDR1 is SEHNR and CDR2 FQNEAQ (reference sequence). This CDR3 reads CANGQGSGELFF. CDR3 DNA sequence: TGTGCCAACGGACAGGGGTCCGGGGAGCTGTTTTTT.

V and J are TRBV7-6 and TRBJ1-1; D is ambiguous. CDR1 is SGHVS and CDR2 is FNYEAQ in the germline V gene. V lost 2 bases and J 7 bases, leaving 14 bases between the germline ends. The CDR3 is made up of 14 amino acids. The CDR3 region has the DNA TGTGCCAGCAGCTTAAGATGGTCCGGAGGTGAAGCTTTCTTT. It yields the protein CASSLRWSGGEAFF.

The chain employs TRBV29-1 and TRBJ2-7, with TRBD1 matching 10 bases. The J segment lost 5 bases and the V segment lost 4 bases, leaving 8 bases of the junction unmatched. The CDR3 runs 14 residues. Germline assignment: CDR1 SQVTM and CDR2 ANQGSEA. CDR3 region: CSVGGTGALHEQYF. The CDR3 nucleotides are TGCAGCGTTGGTGGGACAGGGGCGCTCCACGAGCAGTACTTC.

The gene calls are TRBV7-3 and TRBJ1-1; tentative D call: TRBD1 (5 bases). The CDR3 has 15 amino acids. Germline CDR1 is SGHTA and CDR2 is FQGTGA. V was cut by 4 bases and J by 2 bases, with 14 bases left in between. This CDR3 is CASSSHGARNTEAFF. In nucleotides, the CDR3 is TGTGCCAGCAGCTCCCATGGGGCGCGTAACACTGAAGCTTTCTTT.

This chain's CDR3 is CASSFNRGRGTGELFF. The CDR3 DNA follows: TGCGCCAGCAGCTTTAACAGGGGGCGTGGGACCGGGGAGCTGTTTTTT. V and J are TRBV5-1 and TRBJ2-2; TRBD1 matches at 9 bases. Germline CDR1 reads SGHRS; CDR2 reads YFSETQ. CDR3 length: 16 residues. V was pared by 2 bases and J by 5 bases, with 7 bases of the junction left unmatched.

CDR3: CASSPPGLKGDGYTF. CDR3 nucleotides: TGTGCCAGCAGTCCCCCGGGACTCAAAGGGGATGGCTACACCTTC. The V gene is TRBV6-5, the J gene TRBJ1-2; D is perhaps TRBD1 (5 bases). V was cut by 5 bases and J by 6 bases, with 19 bases left in between. The length of the CDR3 is 15 residues. Germline-derived CDR1 and CDR2 are MNHEY and SVGAGI.

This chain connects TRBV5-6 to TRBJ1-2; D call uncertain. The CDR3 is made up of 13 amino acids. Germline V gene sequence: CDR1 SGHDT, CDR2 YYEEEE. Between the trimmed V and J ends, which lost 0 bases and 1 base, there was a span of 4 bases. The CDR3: CASSLDSNYGYTF. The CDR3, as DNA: TGTGCCAGCAGCTTGGACAGTAACTATGGCTACACCTTC.

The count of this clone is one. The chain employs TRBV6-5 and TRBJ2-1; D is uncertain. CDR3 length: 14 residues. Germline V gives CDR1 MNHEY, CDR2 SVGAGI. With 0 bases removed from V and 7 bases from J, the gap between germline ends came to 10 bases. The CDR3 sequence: CASSYSQVVNEQFF. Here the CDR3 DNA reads TGTGCCAGCAGTTACTCTCAGGTAGTAAATGAGCAGTTCTTC.

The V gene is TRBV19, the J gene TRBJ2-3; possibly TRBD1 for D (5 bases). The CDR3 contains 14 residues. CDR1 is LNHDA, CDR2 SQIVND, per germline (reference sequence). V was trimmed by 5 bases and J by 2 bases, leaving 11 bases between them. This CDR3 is CASSSRQPTDTQYF. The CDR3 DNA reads TGTGCCAGTAGTTCACGACAGCCCACAGATACGCAGTATTTT.

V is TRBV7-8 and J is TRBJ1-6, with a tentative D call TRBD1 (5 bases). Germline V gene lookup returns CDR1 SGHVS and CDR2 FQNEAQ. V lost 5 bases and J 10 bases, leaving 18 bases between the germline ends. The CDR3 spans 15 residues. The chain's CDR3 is CASSPPGGISSPLHF. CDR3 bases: TGTGCCAGCAGCCCCCCGGGGGGAATTAGCTCACCCCTCCACTTT.

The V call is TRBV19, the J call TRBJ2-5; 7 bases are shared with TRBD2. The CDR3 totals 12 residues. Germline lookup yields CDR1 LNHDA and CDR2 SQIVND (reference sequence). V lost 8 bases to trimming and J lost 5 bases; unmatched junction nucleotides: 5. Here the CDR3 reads CASRGGAETQYF. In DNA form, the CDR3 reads TGTGCCAGTCGGGGAGGGGCGGAGACCCAGTACTTC. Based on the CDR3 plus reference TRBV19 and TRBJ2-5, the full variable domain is DGGITQSPKYLFRKEGQNVTLSCEQNLNHDAMYWYRQDPGQGLRLIYYSQIVNDFQKGDIAEGYSVSREKKESFPLTVTSAQKNPTAFYLCASRGGAETQYFGPGTRLLVL.

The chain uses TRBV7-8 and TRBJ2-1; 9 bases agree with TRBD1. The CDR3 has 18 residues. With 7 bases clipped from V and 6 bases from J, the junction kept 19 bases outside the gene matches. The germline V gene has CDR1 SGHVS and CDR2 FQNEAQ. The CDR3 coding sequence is TGTGCCAGCACCCTTACCGTGACAGGGGGGCTAAACGCCAATGAGCAGTTCTTC. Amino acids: CASTLTVTGGLNANEQFF. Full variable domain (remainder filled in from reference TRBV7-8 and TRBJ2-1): GAGVSQSPRYKVAKRGQDVALRCDPISGHVSLFWYQQALGQGPEFLTYFQNEAQLDKSGLPSDRFFAERPEGSVSTLKIQRTQQEDSAVYLCASTLTVTGGLNANEQFFGPGTRLTVL.

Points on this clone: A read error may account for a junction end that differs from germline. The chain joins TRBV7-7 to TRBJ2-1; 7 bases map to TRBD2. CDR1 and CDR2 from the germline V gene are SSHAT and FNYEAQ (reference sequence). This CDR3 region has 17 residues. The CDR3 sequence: CASSLELAGAPYNEQFF. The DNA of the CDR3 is TGTGCTAGCAGCTTAGAACTTGCGGGAGCCCCCTACAATGAGCAGTTCTTC. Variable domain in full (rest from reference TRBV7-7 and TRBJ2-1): GAGVSQSPRYKVTKRGQDVTLRCDPISSHATLYWYQQALGQGPEFLTYFNYEAQPDKSGLPSDRFSAERPEGSISTLTIQRTEQRDSAMYRCASSLELAGAPYNEQFFGPGTRLTVL.

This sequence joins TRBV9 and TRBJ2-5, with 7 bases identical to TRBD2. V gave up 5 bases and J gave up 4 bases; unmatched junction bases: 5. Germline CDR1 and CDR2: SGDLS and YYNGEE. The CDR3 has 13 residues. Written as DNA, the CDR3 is TGTGCCAGCAGTTCGGGGGGTCGAGAGACCCAGTACTTC. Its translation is CASSSGGRETQYF.

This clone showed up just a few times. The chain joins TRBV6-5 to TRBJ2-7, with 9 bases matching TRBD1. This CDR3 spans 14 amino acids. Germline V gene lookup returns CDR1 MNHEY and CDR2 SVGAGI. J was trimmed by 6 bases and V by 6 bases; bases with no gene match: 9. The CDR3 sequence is CASRKSGQGGEQYF. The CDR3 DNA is TGTGCCAGCAGGAAGTCGGGACAGGGAGGCGAGCAGTACTTC.

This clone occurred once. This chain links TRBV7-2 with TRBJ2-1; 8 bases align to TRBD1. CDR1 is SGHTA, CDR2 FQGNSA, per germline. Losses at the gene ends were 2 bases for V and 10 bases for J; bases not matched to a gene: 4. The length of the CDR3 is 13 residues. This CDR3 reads CASSLQGAGEQFF. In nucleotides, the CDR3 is TGTGCCAGCAGCTTACAGGGGGCAGGGGAGCAGTTCTTC.

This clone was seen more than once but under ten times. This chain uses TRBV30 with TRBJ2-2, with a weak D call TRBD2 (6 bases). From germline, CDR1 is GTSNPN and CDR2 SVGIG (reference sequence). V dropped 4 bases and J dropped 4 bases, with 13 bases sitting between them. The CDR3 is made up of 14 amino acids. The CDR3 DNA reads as TGTGCCTGGAATAAGGGACTGCTCACCGGGGAGCTGTTTTTT. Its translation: CAWNKGLLTGELFF.

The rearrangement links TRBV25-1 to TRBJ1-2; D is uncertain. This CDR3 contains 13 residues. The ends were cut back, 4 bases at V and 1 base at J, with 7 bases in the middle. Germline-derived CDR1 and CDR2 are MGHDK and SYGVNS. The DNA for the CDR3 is TGTGCCAGCAGTGTATCCTTTAACTATGGCTACACCTTC. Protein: CASSVSFNYGYTF.

Written as DNA, the CDR3 is TGTGCTAGCGCCATCGGGACAGGGGTTAATGAGCAGTTCTTC. Its protein product is CASAIGTGVNEQFF. The rearrangement links TRBV7-7 to TRBJ2-1, with 10 bases matching TRBD1. Germline V CDR1 and CDR2: SSHAT, FNYEAQ (reference sequence). This CDR3 is built from 14 residues.